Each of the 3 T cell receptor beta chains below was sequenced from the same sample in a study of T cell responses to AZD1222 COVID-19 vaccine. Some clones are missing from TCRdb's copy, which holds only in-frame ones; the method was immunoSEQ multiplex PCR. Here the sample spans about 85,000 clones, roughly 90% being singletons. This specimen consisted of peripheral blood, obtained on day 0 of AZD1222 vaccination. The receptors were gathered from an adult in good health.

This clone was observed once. The CDR3 here is CASTPYGGTEAFF. As DNA, the CDR3 is TGTGCCAGCACCCCCTACGGGGGCACTGAAGCTTTCTTT. J is TRBJ1-1 and V is TRBV12-3 or TRBV12-4; D is perhaps TRBD1 (5 bases). The CDR3 spans 13 residues. V was cut by 7 bases and J by 4 bases, with 13 bases left in between.

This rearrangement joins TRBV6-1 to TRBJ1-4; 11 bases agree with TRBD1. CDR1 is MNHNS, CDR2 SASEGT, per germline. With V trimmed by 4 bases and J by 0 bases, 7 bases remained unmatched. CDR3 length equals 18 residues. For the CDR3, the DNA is TGTGCCAGCAGTGCAAACCAGGGACAGGGGGCAACTAATGAAAAACTGTTTTTT. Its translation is CASSANQGQGATNEKLFF.

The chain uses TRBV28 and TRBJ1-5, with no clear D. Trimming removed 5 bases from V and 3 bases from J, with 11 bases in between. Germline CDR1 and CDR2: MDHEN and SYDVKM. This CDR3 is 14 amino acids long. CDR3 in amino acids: CASSPGNPNQPQHF. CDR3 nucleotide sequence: TGTGCCAGCAGTCCCGGGAATCCCAATCAGCCCCAGCATTTT.